This T cell receptor (beta chain) appears in the sequencing data of a study of OX40 agonist ivuxolimab in advanced cancers. Overall study context: Ivuxolimab, which is an agonistic anti-OX40 (CD134) antibody, was administered to the patients.

TCRdb's copy holds only in-frame clones and misses some; the assay was immunoSEQ multiplex PCR. Here the sample spans about 43,000 clones, around 86% being singletons. The CDR3 length is 16 residues. Germline V CDR1 and CDR2: MDHEN, SYDVKM. The germline V and J ends were trimmed by 7 bases and 3 bases, with 22 bases remaining between them. Sequenced here: CD4+ or CD8+ T cells sorted from blood, sampled in a trial of the OX40 agonist ivuxolimab. The sequence was collected from an adult with an advanced solid tumor such as melanoma, head and neck, liver or kidney cancer. The chain has TRBV28 and TRBJ2-7; possibly TRBD1 for D (5 bases). DNA of the CDR3: TGTGCCAGCACCCTCTATCGGGCCCGAAGGGGCTACGAGCAGTACTTC. Amino acid sequence: CASTLYRARRGYEQYF.